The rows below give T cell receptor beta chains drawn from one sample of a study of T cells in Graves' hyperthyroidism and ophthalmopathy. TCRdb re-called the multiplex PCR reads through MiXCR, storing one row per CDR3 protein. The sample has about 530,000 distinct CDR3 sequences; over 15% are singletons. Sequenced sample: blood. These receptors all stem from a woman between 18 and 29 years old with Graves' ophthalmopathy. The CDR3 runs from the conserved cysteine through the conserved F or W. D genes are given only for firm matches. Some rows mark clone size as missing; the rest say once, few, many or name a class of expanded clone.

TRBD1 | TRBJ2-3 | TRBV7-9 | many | CASSWDRGVTQYF | TGTGCCAGCAGCTGGGACAGGGGGGTTACGCAGTATTTT
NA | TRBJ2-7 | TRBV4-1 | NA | CASRPLPQNYEQYF | TGCGCCAGCAGACCTCTCCCCCAGAACTACGAGCAGTACTTC
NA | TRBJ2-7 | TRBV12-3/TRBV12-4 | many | CASSKPPVIYEQYF | TGTGCCAGCAGCAAACCCCCGGTTATCTACGAGCAGTACTTC
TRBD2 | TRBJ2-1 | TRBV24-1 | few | CATSDVQRGYNEQFF | TGTGCCACCAGTGATGTGCAGCGGGGGTACAATGAGCAGTTCTTC
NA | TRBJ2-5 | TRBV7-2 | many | CASSPTRGLAGETQYF | TGTGCCAGCAGCCCAACGCGGGGGCTGGCGGGGGAGACCCAGTACTTC
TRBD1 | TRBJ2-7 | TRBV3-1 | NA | CASSQLPPGQCCYEQYF | TGTGCCAGCAGCCAGTTGCCTCCGGGACAGTGCTGCTACGAGCAGTACTTC
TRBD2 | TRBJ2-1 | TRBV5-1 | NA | CASSLLQREGNEQFF | TGCGCCAGCAGCTTATTACAGCGGGAGGGCAATGAGCAGTTCTTC
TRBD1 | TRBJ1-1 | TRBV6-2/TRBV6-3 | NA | CASSAARGTGTNTEAFF | TGTGCCAGCAGTGCGGCGAGGGGGACAGGGACTAACACTGAAGCTTTCTTT
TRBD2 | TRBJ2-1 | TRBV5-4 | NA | CASSLGLAGGTYNEQFF | TGTGCCAGCAGCTTGGGACTAGCGGGGGGAACCTACAATGAGCAGTTCTTC
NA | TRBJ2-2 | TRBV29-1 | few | CSAVRENTGELFF | TGCAGCGCTGTAAGGGAGAACACCGGGGAGCTGTTTTTT
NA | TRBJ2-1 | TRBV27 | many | CASSETGNEQFF | TGTGCCAGCAGTGAGACAGGCAATGAGCAGTTCTTC
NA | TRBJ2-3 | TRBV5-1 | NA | CASSSWGVTDTQYF | TGCGCCAGCAGCTCATGGGGAGTAACAGATACGCAGTATTTT
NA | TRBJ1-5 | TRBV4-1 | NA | CASSQVTGNSNQPQHF | TGCGCCAGCAGCCAAGTAACTGGGAATAGCAATCAGCCCCAGCATTTT
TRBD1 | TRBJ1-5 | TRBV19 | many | CASSTDRGGQPQHF | TGTGCCAGTAGTACCGACAGGGGAGGTCAGCCCCAGCATTTT
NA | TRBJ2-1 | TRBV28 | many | CASSIPHRDFLHHEQFF | TGTGCCAGCAGCATTCCACACCGGGACTTCTTACACCATGAGCAGTTCTTC
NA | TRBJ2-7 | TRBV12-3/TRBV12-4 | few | CASRDPGVKGYEQYF | TGTGCCAGCAGGGACCCAGGGGTTAAGGGTTACGAGCAGTACTTC
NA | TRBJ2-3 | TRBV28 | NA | CASLLRGRTDTQYF | TGTGCCAGCCTACTACGGGGGCGGACAGATACGCAGTATTTT
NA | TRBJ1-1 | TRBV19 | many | CASSIRKELMNTEAFF | TGTGCCAGTAGTATAAGAAAGGAACTCATGAACACTGAAGCTTTCTTT
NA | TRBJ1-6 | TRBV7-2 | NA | CASSLLVGGTRDSPLHF | TGTGCCAGCAGCTTACTCGTTGGGGGGACGAGGGATTCACCCCTCCACTTT
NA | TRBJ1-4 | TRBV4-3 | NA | CASSQDGAGANNEKLFF | TGCGCCAGCAGCCAAGATGGGGCAGGGGCAAATAATGAAAAACTGTTTTTT
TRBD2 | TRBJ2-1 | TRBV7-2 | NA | CASKRGRASGEQFF | TGTGCCAGCAAGCGGGGCAGGGCTTCGGGTGAGCAGTTCTTC
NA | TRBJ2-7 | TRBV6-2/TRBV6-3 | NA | CASTQKVVRGSEQYF | TGTGCCAGCACCCAAAAGGTTGTCAGGGGAAGCGAGCAGTACTTC
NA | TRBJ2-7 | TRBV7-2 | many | CASSPVASSYEQYF | TGTGCCAGCAGCCCCGTGGCCAGCTCCTACGAGCAGTACTTC
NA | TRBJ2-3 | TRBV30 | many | CAWSGLTTIGTDTQYF | TGTGCCTGGAGTGGACTGACTACTATAGGCACAGATACGCAGTATTTT
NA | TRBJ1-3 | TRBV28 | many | CASSFQQGNTIYF | TGTGCCAGCAGTTTCCAGCAGGGAAACACCATATATTTT
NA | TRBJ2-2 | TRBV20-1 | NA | CSARVPQAGTGELFF | TGCAGTGCTAGAGTACCACAGGCTGGGACCGGGGAGCTGTTTTTT
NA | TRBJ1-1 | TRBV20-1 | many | CSASDGMNTEAFF | TGCAGTGCTTCGGACGGAATGAACACTGAAGCTTTCTTT
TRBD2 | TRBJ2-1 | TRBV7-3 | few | CASSKGRGDYNEQFF | TGTGCCAGCAGCAAAGGGCGGGGGGACTACAATGAGCAGTTCTTC
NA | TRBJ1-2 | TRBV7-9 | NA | CASSPTGVNYGYTF | TGTGCCAGCAGCCCTACGGGGGTGAACTATGGCTACACCTTC
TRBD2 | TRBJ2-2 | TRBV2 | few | CASSEWVSGRASGTGELFF | TGTGCCAGCAGTGAATGGGTCAGCGGGAGGGCCTCGGGCACCGGGGAGCTGTTTTTT
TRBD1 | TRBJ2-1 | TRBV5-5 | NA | CASSSPGQGVLGPFNEQFF | TGTGCCAGCAGCTCGCCGGGACAGGGGGTCCTTGGGCCCTTCAATGAGCAGTTCTTC
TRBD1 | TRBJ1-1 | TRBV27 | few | CAHRGRNTEAFF | TGTGCCCACAGGGGGCGGAACACTGAAGCTTTCTTT
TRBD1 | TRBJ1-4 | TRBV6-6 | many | CASSYSTGTGSSTNEKLFF | TGTGCCAGCAGTTACTCTACCGGGACAGGGTCCTCAACTAATGAAAAACTGTTTTTT
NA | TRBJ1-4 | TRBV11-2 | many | CASSFNPGPNEKLFF | TGTGCCAGCAGCTTCAATCCAGGCCCTAATGAAAAACTGTTTTTT
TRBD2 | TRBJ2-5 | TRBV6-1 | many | CASSERGLAGGETQYF | TGTGCCAGCAGTGAAAGGGGACTAGCTGGGGGCGAGACCCAGTACTTC
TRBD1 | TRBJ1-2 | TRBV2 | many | CASSEDRGHYGYTF | TGTGCCAGCAGTGAGGACAGGGGGCACTATGGCTACACCTTC
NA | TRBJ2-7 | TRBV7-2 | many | CASSNGQTYEQYF | TGTGCCAGCAGCAACGGACAGACCTACGAGCAGTACTTC
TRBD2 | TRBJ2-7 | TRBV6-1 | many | CASRREAGGNYEQYF | TGTGCCAGCAGGAGAGAAGCGGGAGGGAACTACGAGCAGTACTTC
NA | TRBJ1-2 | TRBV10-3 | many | CAISAGGSSNYGYTF | TGTGCCATCAGTGCGGGGGGTTCATCTAACTATGGCTACACCTTC
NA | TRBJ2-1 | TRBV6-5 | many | CASSYSSGFNHEQFF | TGTGCCAGCAGTTACTCGAGCGGCTTTAACCATGAGCAGTTCTTC
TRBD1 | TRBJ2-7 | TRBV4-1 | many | CASSHQGVEQYF | TGCGCCAGCAGCCACCAGGGGGTCGAGCAGTACTTC
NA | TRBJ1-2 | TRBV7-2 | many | CASRGRDTNYGYTF | TGTGCCAGCAGGGGCCGGGACACAAACTATGGCTACACCTTC
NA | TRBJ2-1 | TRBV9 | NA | CASSPIPATDRHNEQFF | TGTGCCAGCAGCCCCATTCCCGCCACAGACCGACACAATGAGCAGTTCTTC
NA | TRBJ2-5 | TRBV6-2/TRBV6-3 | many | CASRGDVGQETQYF | TGTGCCAGCAGGGGGGACGTTGGCCAAGAGACCCAGTACTTC
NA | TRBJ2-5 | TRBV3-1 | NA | CASSGLGGYQETQYF | TGTGCCAGCAGCGGGTTAGGTGGGTACCAAGAGACCCAGTACTTC
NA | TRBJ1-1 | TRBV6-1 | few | CASRATRQGGPEAFF | TGTGCCAGCAGGGCGACACGGCAGGGAGGGCCTGAAGCTTTCTTT
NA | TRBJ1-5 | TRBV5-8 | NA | CASSFHGGGQPQHF | TGTGCCAGCAGCTTTCACGGGGGAGGCCAGCCCCAGCATTTT
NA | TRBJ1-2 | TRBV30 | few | CACYSRAGAYGYTF | TGTGCCTGTTACAGTCGGGCAGGGGCCTATGGCTACACCTTC
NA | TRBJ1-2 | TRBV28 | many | CASSFGGSIDGYTF | TGTGCCAGCAGTTTTGGGGGCTCGATCGATGGCTACACCTTC
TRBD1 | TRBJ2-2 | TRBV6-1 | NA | CASSEISGTVHTGELFF | TGTGCCAGCAGTGAAATCTCCGGGACAGTGCACACCGGGGAGCTGTTTTTT
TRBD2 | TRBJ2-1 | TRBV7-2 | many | CASSNPGLGIEQFF | TGTGCCAGCAGCAACCCGGGACTAGGTATTGAGCAGTTCTTC
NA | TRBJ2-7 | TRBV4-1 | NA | CASSQVNYEQYF | TGCGCCAGCAGCCAAGTGAACTACGAGCAGTACTTC